One TCR beta chain is described in this entry. The antigen is not known. Germline V lookup: CDR1 SNHLY, CDR2 FYNNEI. This CDR3 region has 15 residues. Each sample's input was roughly 230 ng genomic DNA, about 38,000 genome equivalents. TRB was amplified by touch-down multiplex PCR, primer pools A and B combined. TCRdb reworked the multiplex PCR reads into one entry per CDR3 protein, no DNA. The sample has 3,000 to 3,500 distinct CDR3 sequences, and its top ten clones hold roughly a third. The data were taken from a study of T cell clusters in autoimmune cytopenias. Findings and limits, study-wide: The cluster-lack signature was not seen for secondary cytopenia versus chronic lymphocytic leukemia.

This clonotype was obtained from a human donor with an autoimmune cytopenia, with autoimmune hepatitis or in good health (not recorded which). V and J are TRBV2 and TRBJ1-1; TCRdb returns TRBD1, unconfirmable since there is no DNA. Sequencing was done on a sample of peripheral blood. The CDR3 here is CASRWGTGENTEAFF.